The following is a TCR beta chain sequence with its context. These data belong to a study of cytotoxic CD8 clonotypes in ibrutinib-treated CLL. Germline assignment: CDR1 SGHDN and CDR2 FVKESK. Trimming removed 1 base from V and 10 bases from J, with 14 bases in between. The CDR3 runs 14 residues. Profiling relied on immunoSEQ multiplex PCR, and the TCRdb table lists in-frame clones only, not all of them. The repertoire consists of 50,000 or so clones, with over 65% occurring once and the leading ten covering roughly 20%. V is TRBV14 and J is TRBJ2-1; possibly TRBD2 for D (6 bases). The source material was PBMCs, sampled after 24 months of ibrutinib treatment. This sequence originates from a human donor with chronic lymphocytic leukemia. The CDR3 bases are TGTGCCAGCAGCCAAGGGCGGCGGGATCGAGAGCAGTTCTTC. This sequence encodes CASSQGRRDREQFF.